This T cell receptor beta chain is drawn from a study of T-cell reconstitution after alpha-beta-depleted transplantation in children. The CDR3 consists of 11 residues. V gave up 5 bases and J gave up 5 bases, with 9 bases separating them. Germline V gene data show CDR1 as DFQATT and CDR2 as SNEGSKA (reference sequence). This clonotype was observed at least ten times. This sample's TCRbeta library carried unique molecular identifier barcodes. TCRdb re-analysed the PCR reads in MiXCR, keeping a single row per CDR3 protein. The sample records 150,000 to 200,000 distinct CDR3 sequences, just over 14% being singletons.

This chain connects TRBV20-1 to TRBJ2-5, with D tentatively TRBD1 (5 bases). This receptor was taken from a human donor who donated a stem cell graft to a child with acute lymphoblastic leukemia. The material sequenced was PBMCs from the stem cell graft donor, taken from the stem cell graft. The CDR3 coding sequence is TGCAGTGCTGGGGCCGGGGAGACCCAGTACTTC. It specifies CSAGAGETQYF.